The rows below give T cell receptor beta chains drawn from one sample of a study of human T cells and chemical hapten exposure. MiXCR, run by TCRdb on the RACE reads, gives a single entry per CDR3 protein. The table lists around 300,000 distinct CDR3 sequences, roughly 8% of them singletons, with roughly 1.2% in the top ten. Sequencing used whole blood, obtained in connection with sensitization to the hapten diphenylcyclopropenone (DPC). The receptors were sampled from a young man with alopecia areata. Some clones in this sample may be carry-over from other donors' samples. Both conserved end residues are part of each CDR3. Each record gives: D gene, V gene, clone size, J gene, CDR3 DNA, CDR3 protein. A D gene is named only where the DNA matches it firmly. For some rows the clone size is stated as once, few or many, or as a class when expanded; others skip it.

>TRBD1|TRBV10-3|few|TRBJ1-1
TGTGCCATCAGTGGGACAGGGGGCATGAACACTGAAGCTTTCTTT
CAISGTGGMNTEAFF
>.|TRBV29-1|many|TRBJ1-2
TGCAGCGTTGAAACCGGGTTCGGGACTTATGGCTACACCTTC
CSVETGFGTYGYTF
>.|TRBV4-3|few|TRBJ1-6
TGCGCCAGCAGCCAAGGCCGGGTGTCACCCCTCCACTTT
CASSQGRVSPLHF
>.|TRBV7-2|few|TRBJ2-5
TGTGCCACCCGACTGGGGGCTCAAGAGACCCAGTACTTC
CATRLGAQETQYF
>.|TRBV5-1|few|TRBJ2-6
TGCGCCAGCGATACGGAGCCCTCGGCTGGGGCCAACGTCCTGACTTTC
CASDTEPSAGANVLTF
>.|TRBV29-1|many|TRBJ1-5
TGCAGCGTCCAACAGGGACTCAATCAGCCCCAGCATTTT
CSVQQGLNQPQHF
>.|TRBV5-1|many|TRBJ2-7
TGCGCCAGCAGCTTGACCAGTCCCAACGAGCAGTACTTC
CASSLTSPNEQYF
>.|TRBV7-3|few|TRBJ1-6
TGTGCCAGCAGCTCATGGGGCCTCAATTCACCCCTCCACTTT
CASSSWGLNSPLHF
>.|TRBV4-2|.|TRBJ2-7
TGTGCCAGCAGACCGACACCCTCCTACGAGCAGTACTTC
CASRPTPSYEQYF
>.|TRBV7-2|many|TRBJ1-4
TGTGCCAGCAGCCAAGTTGCAACTAATGAAAAACTGTTTTTT
CASSQVATNEKLFF
>TRBD1|TRBV12-3/TRBV12-4|many|TRBJ2-3
TGTGCCAGCAGTTTGGAGGGGACAGGGGTCTCAGATACGCAGTATTTT
CASSLEGTGVSDTQYF
>TRBD1|TRBV25-1|.|TRBJ2-7
TGTGCCAGCAGTGCACCGGACAGGGGATACGAGCAGTACTTC
CASSAPDRGYEQYF
>.|TRBV5-1|.|TRBJ1-1
TGCGCCAGCAGCTACAAGGACACTGAAGCTTTCTTT
CASSYKDTEAFF
>.|TRBV28|few|TRBJ1-1
TGTGCCAGCGGGGGCCCCGGGGCTTTCTTT
CASGGPGAFF
>.|TRBV6-6|few|TRBJ1-5
TGTGCCAGCAGTTACGCGGCCCGGCCCCAGCATTTT
CASSYAARPQHF
>.|TRBV4-1|few|TRBJ2-2
TGCGCCAGCAGCCAAGAACGGAGACTAGCGAACACCGGGGAGCTGTTTTTT
CASSQERRLANTGELFF
>.|TRBV5-1|.|TRBJ2-3
TGCGCCAGGATGGGACAACCGCCTAGCACAGATACGCAGTATTTT
CARMGQPPSTDTQYF
>TRBD1|TRBV11-2|.|TRBJ2-5
TGTGCCAGCAGCTATTCCGGCACAGGGGTGGAGACCCAGTACTTC
CASSYSGTGVETQYF
>TRBD2|TRBV7-8|.|TRBJ2-1
TGTGCCAGCAGCCGTCTAGCGGGGGCGACCTACAATGAGCAGTTCTTC
CASSRLAGATYNEQFF
>.|TRBV20-1|few|TRBJ1-6
TGCAGTGCTAGAGCTGGGGAATCACCCCTCCACTTT
CSARAGESPLHF
>TRBD2|TRBV11-2|many|TRBJ2-3
TGTGCCAGCAGCCTTAGCGGGGCCAGAGATACGCAGTATTTT
CASSLSGARDTQYF
>TRBD2|TRBV7-3|once|TRBJ2-3
TGTGCCAGCAGCTTAACGACTAGCGGGATTGTAGATACGCAGTATTTT
CASSLTTSGIVDTQYF
>.|TRBV5-1|.|TRBJ1-4
TGCGCCAGCAGGTTAGCTGCAACTAATGAAAAACTGTTTTTT
CASRLAATNEKLFF
>.|TRBV27|many|TRBJ1-4
TGTGCCAGCACTCTGGCCAGCGGGGGTGAAAAACTGTTTTTT
CASTLASGGEKLFF
>TRBD1|TRBV29-1|.|TRBJ1-2
TGCAGCGTTGAGGTGACAGGGGTTTACTATGGCTACACCTTC
CSVEVTGVYYGYTF
>.|TRBV12-3/TRBV12-4|many|TRBJ2-7
TGTGCCAGCAGTTCCGTGGGGGCCGAGCAGTACTTC
CASSSVGAEQYF
>TRBD1|TRBV4-1|few|TRBJ2-1
TGCGCCAGCAGCCAAGATTGGGCAGGGGGATTCAATGAGCAGTTCTTC
CASSQDWAGGFNEQFF
>.|TRBV7-2|few|TRBJ1-1
TGTGCCAGCACCGCGTTCTCAGGGGACACTGAAGCTTTCTTT
CASTAFSGDTEAFF